The 21 T cell receptor beta chains listed next were all sequenced from one sample in a study of cytomegalovirus exposure and HLA in healthy donors. Primers: 60 Vbeta forward and 13 Jbeta reverse. Produced via immunoSEQ multiplex PCR; TCRdb's table is partial and in-frame only. Counted here are more than 150,000 clones, roughly 77% occurring once; the ten biggest clones make up roughly 2%. Material: PBMCs. These receptors came from a woman in her 30s in good health and CMV-seronegative.

The genes are TRBV19 and TRBJ1-1; TRBD1 matches at 7 bases. The V and J ends lost 4 bases and 2 bases, in that order; junction bases with no gene match: 10. From germline, CDR1 is LNHDA and CDR2 SQIVND (reference sequence). The CDR3 covers 16 residues. CDR3 amino acids: CASSTALGTVNTEAFF. The CDR3 DNA reads TGTGCCAGTAGTACTGCCCTGGGGACAGTTAACACTGAAGCTTTCTTT.

The chain links TRBV4-1 to TRBJ2-3; 14 nucleotides line up with TRBD2. The V segment lost 1 base and the J segment 5 bases; nucleotides outside the gene matches: 5. The CDR3 is 17 amino acids. Looked up from germline, CDR1 is MGHRA and CDR2 is YSYEKL. DNA for the CDR3: TGCGCCAGCAGCCAAGCCCCTGGACTAGCGGGGGGAGATACGCAGTATTTT. Translating gives CASSQAPGLAGGDTQYF.

V gene TRBV4-3 combines with J gene TRBJ1-2; 11 bases agree with TRBD1. CDR3 length: 14 residues. CDR1 and CDR2 (germline): LGHNA, YSLEER. The trim removed 4 bases at V and 4 bases at J, leaving 2 bases unmatched. The CDR3 coding sequence is TGCGCCAGCAGCCCGGGACAGGGGGGCTATGGCTACACCTTC. Amino acids: CASSPGQGGYGYTF.

This chain uses TRBV19 with TRBJ1-4, with D possibly matching TRBD1 (5 bases). CDR1 LNHDA and CDR2 SQIVND come from the germline V gene (reference sequence). CDR3 size: 15 residues. The V end lost 3 bases, the J end lost 8 bases, and 16 bases lay between the germline ends. The CDR3, as DNA: TGTGCCAGTAGTATTTCAGGGATGCGCCGGGAAAAACTGTTTTTT. This translates into CASSISGMRREKLFF.

The genes are TRBV18 and TRBJ2-7, with a possible D match to TRBD2 (6 bases). CDR3 length: 14 amino acids. V lost 3 bases to trimming and J lost 10 bases, with 19 bases between them. In germline, CDR1 is KGHSH, CDR2 LQKENI. The CDR3, as DNA: TGTGCCAGCTCACCTGTAGACAGCGGACTACTTCAGTACTTC. Translation: CASSPVDSGLLQYF.

The chain couples TRBV9 to TRBJ2-3; TRBD1 aligns across 8 bases. The CDR3 has 17 residues. Trimming cost V 4 bases and J 4 bases; bases outside gene matches: 14. CDR1 is SGDLS and CDR2 is YYNGEE in the germline V gene. For the CDR3, the DNA is TGTGCCAGCAGCCCCCGGACAGGGCGTTTTGCTGCAGATACGCAGTATTTT. Protein sequence: CASSPRTGRFAADTQYF.

The chain is built from TRBV6-5 and TRBJ2-7; D is perhaps TRBD2 (7 bases). The CDR3 length is 15 residues. Germline CDR1 and CDR2: MNHEY and SVGAGI. V lost 6 bases, J lost 2 bases, and 17 bases lay in between. CDR3 amino acids: CASSPLGGQTYEQYF. The DNA for the CDR3 is TGTGCCAGCAGCCCCTTGGGGGGGCAAACCTACGAGCAGTACTTC.

CDR3 amino acids: CASSPTRGGETQYF. The DNA of the CDR3 is TGTGCCAGCAGCCCGACAAGAGGAGGGGAGACCCAGTACTTC. The V and J genes are TRBV7-8 and TRBJ2-5; D is possibly TRBD2 (6 bases). From germline, CDR1 is SGHVS and CDR2 FQNEAQ. CDR3 length: 14 residues. With 5 bases removed from V and 5 bases from J, the gap between germline ends came to 15 bases.

This rearrangement joins TRBV10-3 to TRBJ1-1; 7 nucleotides agree with TRBD1. V lost 5 bases and J lost 1; bases outside the gene matches: 4. The CDR3 runs 14 residues. Germline values: CDR1 ENHRY, CDR2 SYGVKD. CDR3 region: CAISWGTANTEAFF. DNA for the CDR3: TGTGCCATCAGTTGGGGGACAGCGAACACTGAAGCTTTCTTT.

This CDR3 reads CASSRGTGDTYEQYF. The CDR3, as DNA: TGTGCCAGCAGCCGCGGGACAGGGGACACCTACGAGCAGTACTTC. This rearrangement joins TRBV4-2 to TRBJ2-7, with 10 bases aligning to TRBD1. J lost 2 bases, V lost 4 bases, and 5 bases had no gene match. The length of the CDR3 is 15 residues. The germline CDR1 and CDR2 sequences are LGHNA and YNFKEQ.

The chain is built from TRBV6-6 and TRBJ2-2, with 7 positions matching TRBD2. The CDR3 contains 16 residues. Germline assignment: CDR1 MNHNY and CDR2 SVGAGI (reference sequence). With 4 bases clipped from V and 4 bases from J, the junction kept 9 bases outside the gene matches. The CDR3 loop reads CASSSPGGTLTGELFF. The DNA of the CDR3 is TGTGCCAGCAGTTCCCCCGGGGGGACCCTCACCGGGGAGCTGTTTTTT.

This chain connects TRBV7-9 to TRBJ1-1, with D possibly TRBD1 on 5 matching bases. Germline V gene sequence: CDR1 SEHNR, CDR2 FQNEAQ (reference sequence). The CDR3 covers 14 residues. Trimming removed 5 bases at V and 0 bases at J, with 10 bases between. The CDR3 sequence is CASSPGTVNTEAFF. Written as DNA, the CDR3 is TGTGCCAGCAGCCCGGGGACTGTGAACACTGAAGCTTTCTTT.

The chain recombines TRBV7-3 with TRBJ2-1; D possibly corresponds to TRBD1 (6 bases). CDR1 SGHTA and CDR2 FQGTGA come from the germline V gene. The CDR3 is made up of 14 amino acids. Trimming stripped 2 bases from V and 7 bases from J, with 12 bases between. The CDR3 reads CASSLGGDLNEQFF. For the CDR3, the DNA is TGTGCCAGCAGCTTAGGGGGCGATCTGAATGAGCAGTTCTTC.

The chain recombines TRBV29-1 with TRBJ1-2; TRBD1 matches 8 bases. J lost 4 bases, V lost 6 bases, and 10 bases had no gene match. The CDR3 runs to 14 residues. Germline V gene lookup returns CDR1 SQVTM and CDR2 ANQGSEA. In DNA form, the CDR3 reads TGCAGCGTGGTATGGACAGGGCTTCTCTATGGCTACACCTTC. Residues: CSVVWTGLLYGYTF.

The chain recombines TRBV6-5 with TRBJ2-3, with unresolved D. This CDR3 spans 15 amino acids. Germline V gene sequence: CDR1 MNHEY, CDR2 SVGAGI. V shed 3 bases and J shed 3 bases, with 13 bases lying between them. The CDR3 here is CASSYFSQPTDTQYF. DNA of the CDR3: TGTGCCAGCAGTTATTTCTCACAGCCGACAGATACGCAGTATTTT.

The rearrangement links TRBV2 to TRBJ1-2, with D possibly TRBD1 on 6 matching bases. Trimming removed 4 bases at V and 7 bases at J, with 16 bases between. In germline, CDR1 is SNHLY, CDR2 FYNNEI. This CDR3 has 14 residues. The CDR3 DNA sequence: TGTGCCAGCAGTGCACCCGACAGGTCATCTGGCTACACCTTC. This codes for CASSAPDRSSGYTF.

This clone showed up just once. DNA for the CDR3: TGCAGCGTTGAAAGTGGGGTAGCGGGGGCCTACGAGCAGTACTTC. Protein product: CSVESGVAGAYEQYF. The V gene is TRBV29-1, the J gene TRBJ2-7, with 9 bases fitting TRBD2. The V segment lost 2 bases and the J segment 2 bases; nucleotides outside the gene matches: 7. The germline V gene has CDR1 SQVTM and CDR2 ANQGSEA. The CDR3 is 15 residues long.

The chain joins TRBV29-1 to TRBJ2-5; no clear D gene. The CDR3 loop spans 13 amino acids. Germline loops: CDR1 SQVTM, CDR2 ANQGSEA. Between the trimmed V and J ends, which lost 7 bases and 5 bases, there was a span of 17 bases. The CDR3 coding sequence is TGCAGCGCCGAGTCTATTTCCAGGGAGACCCAGTACTTC. Protein sequence: CSAESISRETQYF.

The chain is built from TRBV5-4 and TRBJ2-3, with TRBD1 matching over 7 bases. V gave up 0 bases and J gave up 3 bases; unmatched junction bases: 4. This CDR3 contains 15 residues. Per the germline V gene, CDR1 is SGHNT and CDR2 is YYREEE (reference sequence). The CDR3 sequence is CASSLVQGETDTQYF. The CDR3 DNA is TGTGCCAGCAGCTTGGTCCAGGGGGAGACAGATACGCAGTATTTT.

This clone was detected only once. The chain combines TRBV9 with TRBJ2-2; D is undetermined. The CDR3 spans 16 residues. Per the germline V gene, CDR1 is SGDLS and CDR2 is YYNGEE. Trimming cost V 0 bases and J 1 base, with 10 bases left between them. The CDR3 DNA is TGTGCCAGCAGCGTAGTCCCAAGCCAGAACACCGGGGAGCTGTTTTTT. Encoded protein: CASSVVPSQNTGELFF.

J is TRBJ2-3 and V is TRBV7-3; 8 nucleotides align to TRBD2. This CDR3 contains 14 residues. The germline V gene has CDR1 SGHTA and CDR2 FQGTGA. Trimming removed 5 bases from V and 3 bases from J; junction bases left unmatched: 4. CDR3 loop: CASSQGLGTDTQYF. The CDR3 nucleotides read TGTGCCAGCAGCCAGGGACTAGGGACAGATACGCAGTATTTT.